This entry features one T cell receptor (beta chain) sequence. Its recognized antigen is unknown. Base qualities are not recorded, but no much larger clone differs from it by a single base. The data belong to a study of cytotoxic CD8 clonotypes in ibrutinib-treated CLL (dated by TCRdb to the early 2020s). A note on the overall study: The cohort had around twelve relapsed/refractory and some 15 treatment-naive patients; some 17 were IGHV unmutated. Longitudinal samples were available for 26 of the 86 trial participants. Samples averaged about 260,000 productive templates and 90,000 to 100,000 productive rearrangements. Response samples were taken after a median of roughly a year on treatment, ranging from about 6 to 40 months. Partial responses were observed in some 24 patients and complete responses in 2; after a median follow-up of around 64 months, remission was maintained in approximately 14 patients and progression was observed in approximately 12. Every remission and progressive disease sample was obtained while ibrutinib was still being received by the patients. Cryopreserved peripheral blood mononuclear cells were collected at three points: before therapy, at response, and at either sustained remission or disease progression. What the study reported, not specific to this receptor: Baseline clonality exceeded that of age-matched healthy donors and correlated strongly with circulating CD8+ T-cell counts. Sustained-remission and progressing patients did not have matched sampling times, and lymph node repertoires were not examined. Public clonotypes were rare and either contracted or stayed stable during treatment, and the rise in clonality at ibrutinib response reflected the expansion of private clonotypes. An increase in clonality was observed at ibrutinib response, with clonality remaining stable during sustained remission and falling back toward baseline at progression.

The time point tag for this specimen amounts to: roughly 2 years on ibrutinib. For TCR beta library preparation, around 1.9 micrograms of genomic DNA were extracted from the cryopreserved PBMCs. Longitudinal blood samples from CLL patients on ibrutinib monotherapy underwent high-throughput TCR beta sequencing. The patients took part in an open-label, single-center phase 2 trial of ibrutinib monotherapy. V is pruned by 8 bases and J by 14 bases, leaving 9 bases of the junction without a gene match. CDR1 MNHEY and CDR2 SVGAGI are derived from the germline V gene. CDR3 length: 11 amino acids, cysteine to phenylalanine. The CDR3 DNA has 33 bases and is translated from base 1. Each clonotype received, on average, around 10x coverage in deep resolution sequencing performed on a MiSeq, where the target depth lay between 1 in 1 million and 1 in 200,000 T cells. The immunoSEQ hsTCRB Kit was used to generate TCR beta libraries. The source study handled its data this way. Data were analyzed with ImmunoSEQ Data Assistant and ImmunoSEQ Analyzer, with V, D and J genes assigned per IMGT definitions. Clonality, which ranges from 0 to 1, was calculated as one minus the normalized Shannon entropy of productive rearrangement frequencies. Only overrepresented clonotypes making up at least 0.05% of each patient's repertoire were included in the public clonotype analysis. About a dozen repertoires from age-matched healthy donors, obtained from immuneACCESS, served as clonality controls. TCRdb limited this immuneACCESS table to in-frame rearrangements with V and J called. A share of clones is missing; checked studies link under half to unresolved V genes, and the rest is unexplained. The V and J calls and the clone size are those of that table, but D and trimming were determined from the DNA. The sample table shows tens of thousands of clones, and roughly three fifths are seen once. The ten largest clones represent roughly 21% of the sample.

Rearrangement joined TRBV6-5 to TRBJ2-4, and TRBD1 matches 7 of the central bases. The material sequenced was PBMCs, taken after 24 months of ibrutinib treatment. This clonotype originated in a human donor with chronic lymphocytic leukemia. Here is the DNA: TGTGCCAGCCTCTTGGGACAGAGAAAGTACTTC. Translated, it gives CASLLGQRKYF.